The rows below give T cell receptor beta chains drawn from one sample of a study of blood T cell repertoires in COVID-19. Generated by immunoSEQ multiplex PCR, the TCRdb table keeps only in-frame clones and is missing some. The sample yields 150,000 to 200,000 clones, around 92% seen once. The sample taken for sequencing was peripheral blood. The receptors stem from a man between 25 and 39 years old with COVID-19, enrolled during active disease. Each CDR3 is given with its conserved first and last residue. A D gene is named only where the DNA matches it firmly. Size tells how often a clone was seen (once, few, many) or the class of an expanded clone, and some rows leave it out.

V gene	CDR3 length	J gene	D gene	clone size	CDR3 DNA	CDR3 protein
TRBV5-1	14	TRBJ1-1	TRBD1	-	TGCGCCAGCGCGCGACAGGGCCTAAACACTGAAGCTTTCTTT	CASARQGLNTEAFF
TRBV19	12	TRBJ1-1	-	-	TGTGCCAGTAGTATCAGTATCACTGAAGCTTTCTTT	CASSISITEAFF
TRBV7-2	17	TRBJ2-2	-	-	TGTGCCAGCAGCTTAGCGGGGGGGCTAGCGAACACCGGGGAGCTGTTTTTT	CASSLAGGLANTGELFF
TRBV24-1	15	TRBJ2-5	-	-	TGTGCCACCAGTGATTTCTCAAGCTTGGTGGAGACCCAGTACTTC	CATSDFSSLVETQYF
TRBV5-4	15	TRBJ1-2	TRBD1	-	TGTGCCAGCAGCTCCCCGGGGACAGGGTTTGGAGGCTACACCTTC	CASSSPGTGFGGYTF
TRBV28	18	TRBJ2-2	-	-	TGTGCCAGCAATTCCCCGTGGACAGCTACCCCGAACACCGGGGAGCTGTTTTTT	CASNSPWTATPNTGELFF
TRBV19	13	TRBJ1-1	-	-	TGTGCCAGTAGTATCGGACAGAAGCAGAAAGCTTTCTTT	CASSIGQKQKAFF
TRBV7-2	14	TRBJ1-1	TRBD1	-	TGTGCCAGCAGCTTCGGGACAGGGAACACTGAAGCTTTCTTT	CASSFGTGNTEAFF
TRBV5-5	14	TRBJ2-2	TRBD1	-	TGTGCCAGCTCGACAGGGGCGAACACCGGGGAGCTGTTTTTT	CASSTGANTGELFF
TRBV28	17	TRBJ2-7	TRBD2	once	TGTGCCAGCAAAGGGACTAGCGGGACCCAATCCGCCCACGAGCAGTACTTC	CASKGTSGTQSAHEQYF
TRBV7-9	17	TRBJ2-2	TRBD1	-	TGTGCCAGCAACGCAAGCCCCGGGACAGGGGAATTCGGGGAGCTGTTTTTT	CASNASPGTGEFGELFF
TRBV10-3	16	TRBJ2-1	TRBD1	-	TGTGCCATCAGTGACAGGGGGCCGAGCTCCTACAATGAGCAGTTCTTC	CAISDRGPSSYNEQFF
TRBV7-8	18	TRBJ2-5	TRBD2	-	TGTGCCAGCAGCTATGGGACTAGCGGGAGTAGTTTGGAAGAGACCCAGTACTTC	CASSYGTSGSSLEETQYF
TRBV5-1	14	TRBJ2-7	-	once	TGCGCCAGCAGCTTCCGGTACAGCTCCTACGAGCAGTACTTC	CASSFRYSSYEQYF
TRBV5-1	15	TRBJ2-7	-	once	TGCGCCAGCAGCTTGAGTAGATTAGCGTCGGACGAGCAGTACTTC	CASSLSRLASDEQYF
TRBV7-2	15	TRBJ2-1	TRBD2	once	TGTGCCAGCAGCCTAACTAGCGGTCGTCACAATGAGCAGTTCTTC	CASSLTSGRHNEQFF
TRBV18	14	TRBJ2-7	-	-	TGTGCCAGCTCACCAGTCCCAGGTTCCTACGAGCAGTACTTC	CASSPVPGSYEQYF
TRBV10-3	14	TRBJ1-1	-	-	TGTGCCATCAGTGAACGACAGGAGAACACTGAAGCTTTCTTT	CAISERQENTEAFF
TRBV18	14	TRBJ2-7	-	-	TGTGCCAGCTCACCCCGGTCCTACTACTACGAGCAGTACTTC	CASSPRSYYYEQYF
TRBV19	15	TRBJ1-5	TRBD1	once	TGTGCCAGTAGTCTCGTGGGACAGGCGGGTCAGCCCCAGCATTTT	CASSLVGQAGQPQHF
TRBV4-3	14	TRBJ2-7	-	-	TGCGCCAGCAGCCAAGACCCGGTCTCCTACGAGCAGTACTTC	CASSQDPVSYEQYF
TRBV15	15	TRBJ2-2	-	-	TGTGCCACCAGCCCTTACTCAAGGAGGACCGGGGAGCTGTTTTTT	CATSPYSRRTGELFF
TRBV27	15	TRBJ2-1	-	many	TGTGCCAGCAGTCCCCGGGACTCCCTACAGGATGAGCAGTTCTTC	CASSPRDSLQDEQFF
TRBV3-1/TRBV3-2	11	TRBJ2-5	-	few	TGTGCCAGCAGCCGCGAAGAGACCCAGTACTTC	CASSREETQYF
TRBV30	14	TRBJ2-2	TRBD2	-	TGTGCCTGGACTAGCGGGACTCTCGGCGGGGAGCTGTTTTTT	CAWTSGTLGGELFF
TRBV24-1	11	TRBJ2-5	-	-	TGTGCCACCAGTGACCGAGAGACCCAGTACTTC	CATSDRETQYF
TRBV28	16	TRBJ2-1	TRBD2	-	TGTGCCAGCAGTATCATAAGTAGCGGGGGGGCGTATGAGCAGTTCTTC	CASSIISSGGAYEQFF
TRBV11-2	16	TRBJ2-1	-	-	TGTGCCAGCAGCTCCGCCGCAGGGATCGACTACAATGAGCAGTTCTTC	CASSSAAGIDYNEQFF
TRBV12-2	20	TRBJ1-6	-	large	TGTGCAAGTCGCACTAGATTAGGTCGGGCCTTCTCTTGGGATAATTCACCCCTCCACTTT	CASRTRLGRAFSWDNSPLHF
TRBV29-1	17	TRBJ2-3	TRBD1	-	TGCAGCGTTGAAGTTAGGGCCCCGGGACAGAGCACAGATACGCAGTATTTT	CSVEVRAPGQSTDTQYF
TRBV5-1	14	TRBJ1-5	-	-	TGCGCCAGCAGCTTCAATGGGGGGAATCAGCCCCAGCATTTT	CASSFNGGNQPQHF
TRBV5-5	13	TRBJ2-7	-	-	TGTGCCAGCAGCTTACAGGGACCCTACGAGCAGTACTTC	CASSLQGPYEQYF
TRBV6-5	15	TRBJ1-3	TRBD1	-	TGTGCCAGCAGACCCGGGACAGGGACTGGAAACACCATATATTTT	CASRPGTGTGNTIYF